This T cell receptor beta chain was observed in a study of brain T cells in children with intractable seizures (dated by TCRdb to 2020 to 2023). With respect to the entire study: Resected brain tissue from 50 or so pediatric epilepsy surgery cases was initially screened for immune gene transcripts with a NanoString immunology panel. Among the roughly twelve selected surgery cases, eight also had pre-surgery blood sequenced, leaving four with brain tissue only.

Overall study outcomes, separate from this receptor: Because sequencing depth was different between pre-surgery and post-surgery blood, clones absent from the pre-surgery sample may reflect undersampling. Viral specificity was inferred solely from CDR3 sequence similarity, and the HCMV serostatus of the patients was not known.

The immunoSEQ assay was applied to genomic DNA to generate the TCR beta chain sequences. As for the original processing: Any CDR3 sequence that did not begin with the conserved framework cysteine at position 104 was removed by hand. To get clonality, the normalized Shannon's Diversity Index was subtracted from one, giving values from 0 (maximal diversity) to 1 (oligoclonal). Chi-squared comparison-of-proportions tests were used to check whether the frequency of the same CDR3 differed between samples, for example brain versus blood. Public clonotypes were found by searching immuneACCESS, and the VDJdb browser was used to assess similarity to known antiviral clonotypes. TCRdb took this table from immuneACCESS and kept in-frame rearrangements with V and J called. Such tables lack part of the clones; where checked against another copy, unresolved V genes explain under half of the gap, and the rest is unexplained. The V and J calls and clone size are taken from that table; D and trimming were inferred from the DNA. The sample contains approximately 110,000 clones, 90% to 95% of them found a single time. Around 4% of the sample belongs to the ten largest clones.

This sample's time point label indicates: resected brain tissue, or blood drawn just prior to surgery. The surgery cases that showed the highest brain T cell transcript signatures were chosen for TCR beta chain sequencing of brain tissue, and of blood when it was available. Before surgery, patients had received at least one anti-epileptic drug. TCR-sequenced patients were children with drug-resistant epilepsy due to tuberous sclerosis complex, focal cortical dysplasia, Rasmussen encephalitis or hemimegalencephaly. Blood was drawn right before the epilepsy surgery. Bulk genomic DNA was extracted from unsorted brain tissue and whole blood with the Monarch genomic DNA purification kit. Points on this clone: This clone's antigen is unknown. Base-call qualities are not available, and no considerably larger clone is one nucleotide away.

The origin of this receptor is a boy less than two years old with hemimegalencephaly and intractable seizures. Sample: peripheral blood, taken at surgery.

The sequenced DNA is TGTGCCAGCGGCTGGGGACTAGCGGGAGGGGATACGCAGTATTTT. It is translated as CASGWGLAGGDTQYF. The rearrangement joined TRBV28 to TRBJ2-3, with 16 bases matching TRBD2. Trimmed from V: 8 bases; trimmed from J: 6 bases; junction bases lacking a gene match: 5. CDR1 is given as MDHEN and CDR2 as SYDVKM, both from the germline V gene. From the cysteine up to the phenylalanine, the CDR3 has a length of 15 residues. CDR3 DNA only is kept here, 45 bases in frame from base 1.